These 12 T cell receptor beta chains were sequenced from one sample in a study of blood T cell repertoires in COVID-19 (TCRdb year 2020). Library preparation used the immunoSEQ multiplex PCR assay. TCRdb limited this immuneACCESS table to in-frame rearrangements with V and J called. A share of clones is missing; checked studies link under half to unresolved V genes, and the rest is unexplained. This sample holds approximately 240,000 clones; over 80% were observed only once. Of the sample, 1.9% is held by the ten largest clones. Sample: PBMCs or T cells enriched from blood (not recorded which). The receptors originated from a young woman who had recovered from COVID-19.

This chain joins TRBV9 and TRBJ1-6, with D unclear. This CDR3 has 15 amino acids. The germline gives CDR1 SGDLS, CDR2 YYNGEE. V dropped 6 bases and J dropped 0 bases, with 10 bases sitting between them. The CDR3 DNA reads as TGTGCCAGCAACAGTTACCCCTCCTATAATTCACCCCTCCACTTT. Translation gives CASNSYPSYNSPLHF.

The CDR3 coding sequence is TGTGCCAGCAGCGAGGGCAGGGGTTGGGGCTACACCTTC. Translating gives CASSEGRGWGYTF. The chain uses TRBV11-3 and TRBJ1-2, with a weak D call TRBD1 (6 bases). Per germline, CDR1 SGHNT and CDR2 YENEEA. CDR3 length: 13 amino acids. Trimming took 5 bases from V and 8 from J, leaving 15 bases between them.

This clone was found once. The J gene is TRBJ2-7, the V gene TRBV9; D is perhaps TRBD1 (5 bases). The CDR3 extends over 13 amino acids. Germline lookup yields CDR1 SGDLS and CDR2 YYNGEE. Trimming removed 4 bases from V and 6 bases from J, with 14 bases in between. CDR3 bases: TGTGCCAGCAGCCCCCGGACAACAGGCGAGCAGTACTTC. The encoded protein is CASSPRTTGEQYF.

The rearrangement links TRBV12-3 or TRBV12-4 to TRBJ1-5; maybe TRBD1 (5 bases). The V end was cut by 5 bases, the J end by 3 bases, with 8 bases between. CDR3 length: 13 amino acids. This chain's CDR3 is CASSGADNQPQHF. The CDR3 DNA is TGTGCCAGCAGTGGGGCCGACAATCAGCCCCAGCATTTT.

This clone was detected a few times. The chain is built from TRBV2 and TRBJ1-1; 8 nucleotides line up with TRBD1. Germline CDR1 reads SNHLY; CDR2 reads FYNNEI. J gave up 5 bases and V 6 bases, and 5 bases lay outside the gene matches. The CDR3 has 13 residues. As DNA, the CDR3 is TGTGCCAGCAGGGACAGGGTATTTACTGAAGCTTTCTTT. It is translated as CASRDRVFTEAFF.

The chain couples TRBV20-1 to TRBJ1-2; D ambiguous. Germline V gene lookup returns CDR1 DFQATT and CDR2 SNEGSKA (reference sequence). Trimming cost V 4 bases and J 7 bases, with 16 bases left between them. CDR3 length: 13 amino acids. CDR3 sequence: CSANDREVSGYTF. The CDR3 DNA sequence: TGCAGTGCTAATGACCGGGAGGTCAGTGGCTACACCTTC.

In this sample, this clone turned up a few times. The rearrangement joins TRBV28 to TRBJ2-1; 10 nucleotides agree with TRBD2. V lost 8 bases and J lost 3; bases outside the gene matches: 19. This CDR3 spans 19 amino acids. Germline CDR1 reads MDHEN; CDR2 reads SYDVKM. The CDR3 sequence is CASLDWASGSVVNYNEQFF. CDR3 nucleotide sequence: TGTGCCAGCCTGGACTGGGCTAGCGGGAGCGTAGTAAACTACAATGAGCAGTTCTTC.

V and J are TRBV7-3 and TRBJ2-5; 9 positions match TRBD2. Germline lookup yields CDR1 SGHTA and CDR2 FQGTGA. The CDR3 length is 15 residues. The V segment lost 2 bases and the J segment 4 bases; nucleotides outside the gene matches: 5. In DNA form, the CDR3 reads TGTGCCAGCAGCTTATACAGCGGGGGGACAGAGACCCAGTACTTC. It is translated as CASSLYSGGTETQYF.

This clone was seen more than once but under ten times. Here the CDR3 reads CASSPTGELFF. CDR3 bases: TGTGCCAGCAGCCCAACCGGGGAGCTGTTTTTT. The chain links TRBV28 to TRBJ2-2, with D hard to call. Trimming took off 6 bases at V and 5 bases at J, with 4 bases between the two ends. This CDR3 is built from 11 residues. The germline V gene has CDR1 MDHEN and CDR2 SYDVKM.

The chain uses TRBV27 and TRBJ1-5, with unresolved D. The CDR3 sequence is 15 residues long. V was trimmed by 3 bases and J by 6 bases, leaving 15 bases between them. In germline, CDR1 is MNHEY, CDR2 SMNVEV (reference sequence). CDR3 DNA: TGTGCCAGCAGTTTTGACGGTCTCGCAGGTCAGCCCCAGCATTTT. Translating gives CASSFDGLAGQPQHF.

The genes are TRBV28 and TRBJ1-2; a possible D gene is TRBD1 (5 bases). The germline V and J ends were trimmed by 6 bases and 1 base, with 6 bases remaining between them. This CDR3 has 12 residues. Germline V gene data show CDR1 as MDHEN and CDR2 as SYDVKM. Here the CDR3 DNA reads TGTGCCAGCAGCAGGGATAACTATGGCTACACCTTC. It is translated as CASSRDNYGYTF.

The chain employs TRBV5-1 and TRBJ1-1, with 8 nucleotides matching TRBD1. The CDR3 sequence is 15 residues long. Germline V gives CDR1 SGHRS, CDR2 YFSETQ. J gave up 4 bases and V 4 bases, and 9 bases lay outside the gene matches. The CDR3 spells CASSPGQGGSTEAFF. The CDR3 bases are TGCGCCAGCAGCCCAGGACAGGGCGGGAGCACTGAAGCTTTCTTT.